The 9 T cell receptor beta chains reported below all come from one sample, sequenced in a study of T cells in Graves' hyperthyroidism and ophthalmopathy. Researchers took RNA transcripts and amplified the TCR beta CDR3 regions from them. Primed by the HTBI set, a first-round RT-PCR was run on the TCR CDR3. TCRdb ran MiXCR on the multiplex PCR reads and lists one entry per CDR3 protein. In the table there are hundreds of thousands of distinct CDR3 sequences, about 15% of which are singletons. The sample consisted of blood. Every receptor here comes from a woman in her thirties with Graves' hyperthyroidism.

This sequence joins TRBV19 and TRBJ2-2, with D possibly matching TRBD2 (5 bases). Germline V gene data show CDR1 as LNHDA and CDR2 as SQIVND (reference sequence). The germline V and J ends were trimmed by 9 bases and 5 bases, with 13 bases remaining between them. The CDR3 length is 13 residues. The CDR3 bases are TGTGCCAGCAAAAGCGGTACTACCGGGGAGCTGTTTTTT. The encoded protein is CASKSGTTGELFF.

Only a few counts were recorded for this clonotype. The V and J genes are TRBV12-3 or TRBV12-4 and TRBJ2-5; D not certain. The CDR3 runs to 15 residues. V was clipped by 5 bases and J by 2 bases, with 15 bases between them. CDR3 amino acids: CASSPGARGQETQYF. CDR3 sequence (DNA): TGTGCCAGCAGTCCCGGAGCCCGCGGACAAGAGACCCAGTACTTC.

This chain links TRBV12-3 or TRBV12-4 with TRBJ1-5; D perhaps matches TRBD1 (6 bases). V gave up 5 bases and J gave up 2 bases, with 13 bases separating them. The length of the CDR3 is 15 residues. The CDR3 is CASSVQGTGNQPQHF. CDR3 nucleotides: TGTGCCAGCAGTGTTCAGGGGACGGGCAATCAGCCCCAGCATTTT.

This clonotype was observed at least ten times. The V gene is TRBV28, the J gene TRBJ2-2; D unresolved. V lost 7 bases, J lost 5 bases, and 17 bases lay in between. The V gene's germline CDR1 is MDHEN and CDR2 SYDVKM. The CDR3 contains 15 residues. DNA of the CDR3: TGTGCCAGCAAGACCCGGCTTGTTGGGACCGGGGAGCTGTTTTTT. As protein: CASKTRLVGTGELFF.

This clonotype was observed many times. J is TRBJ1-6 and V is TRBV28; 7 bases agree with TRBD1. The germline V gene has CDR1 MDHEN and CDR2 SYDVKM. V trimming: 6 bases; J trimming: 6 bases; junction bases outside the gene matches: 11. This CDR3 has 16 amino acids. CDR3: CASSRDSLGGNSPLHF. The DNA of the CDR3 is TGTGCCAGCAGCCGGGACAGCCTCGGGGGTAATTCACCCCTCCACTTT.

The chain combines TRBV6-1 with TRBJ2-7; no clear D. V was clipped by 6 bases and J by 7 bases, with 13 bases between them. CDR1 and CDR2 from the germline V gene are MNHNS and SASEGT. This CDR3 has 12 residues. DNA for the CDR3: TGTGCCAGCAGCCCTCGGCGCGATGAGCAGTACTTC. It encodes CASSPRRDEQYF.

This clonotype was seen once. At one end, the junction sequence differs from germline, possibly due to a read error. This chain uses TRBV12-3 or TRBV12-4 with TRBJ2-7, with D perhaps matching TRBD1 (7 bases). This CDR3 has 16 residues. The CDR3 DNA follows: TGCGCCAGCAGCCAACCCAACCAGGGGGGTTGGTACGAGCAGTACTTC. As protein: CASSQPNQGGWYEQYF.

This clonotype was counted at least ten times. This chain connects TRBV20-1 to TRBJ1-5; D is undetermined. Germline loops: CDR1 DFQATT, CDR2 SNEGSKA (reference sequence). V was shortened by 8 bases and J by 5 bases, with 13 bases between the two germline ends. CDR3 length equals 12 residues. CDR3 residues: CSCGPWDQPQHF. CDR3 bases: TGCAGTTGTGGGCCGTGGGATCAGCCCCAGCATTTT.

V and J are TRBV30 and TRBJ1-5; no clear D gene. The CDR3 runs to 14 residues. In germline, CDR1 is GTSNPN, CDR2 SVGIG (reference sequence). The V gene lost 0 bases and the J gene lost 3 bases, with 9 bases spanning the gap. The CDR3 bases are TGTGCCTGGAGTGTAGGCCAGTACAATCAGCCCCAGCATTTT. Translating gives CAWSVGQYNQPQHF.